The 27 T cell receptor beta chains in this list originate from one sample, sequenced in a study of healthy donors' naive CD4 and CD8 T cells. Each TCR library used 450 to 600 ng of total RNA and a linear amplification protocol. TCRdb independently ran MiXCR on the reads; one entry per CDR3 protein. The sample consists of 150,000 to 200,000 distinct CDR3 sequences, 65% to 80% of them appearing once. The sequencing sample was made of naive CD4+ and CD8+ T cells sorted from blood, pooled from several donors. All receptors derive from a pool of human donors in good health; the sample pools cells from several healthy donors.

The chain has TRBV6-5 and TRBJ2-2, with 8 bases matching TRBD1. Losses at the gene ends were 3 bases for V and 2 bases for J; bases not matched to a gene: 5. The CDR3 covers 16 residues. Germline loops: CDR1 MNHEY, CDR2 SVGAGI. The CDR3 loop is CASSYDPGGNTGELFF. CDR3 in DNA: TGTGCCAGCAGTTATGACCCAGGGGGCAACACCGGGGAGCTGTTTTTT.

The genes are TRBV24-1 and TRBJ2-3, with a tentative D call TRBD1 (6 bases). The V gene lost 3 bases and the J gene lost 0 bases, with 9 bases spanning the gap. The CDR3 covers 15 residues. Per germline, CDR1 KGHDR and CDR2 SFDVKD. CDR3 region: CATSDPDRSTDTQYF. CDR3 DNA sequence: TGTGCCACCAGTGATCCCGACAGGAGCACAGATACGCAGTATTTT.

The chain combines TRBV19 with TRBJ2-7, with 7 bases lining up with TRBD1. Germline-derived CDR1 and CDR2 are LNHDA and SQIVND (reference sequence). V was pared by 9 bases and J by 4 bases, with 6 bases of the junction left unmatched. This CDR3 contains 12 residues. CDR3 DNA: TGTGCCAGCGGACAGGCCCCGTACGAGCAGTACTTC. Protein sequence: CASGQAPYEQYF.

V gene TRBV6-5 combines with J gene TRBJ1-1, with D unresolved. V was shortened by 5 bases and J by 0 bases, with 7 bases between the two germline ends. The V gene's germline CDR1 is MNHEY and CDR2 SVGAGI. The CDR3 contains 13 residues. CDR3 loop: CASSTDLNTEAFF. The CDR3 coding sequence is TGTGCCAGCAGTACCGACCTGAACACTGAAGCTTTCTTT.

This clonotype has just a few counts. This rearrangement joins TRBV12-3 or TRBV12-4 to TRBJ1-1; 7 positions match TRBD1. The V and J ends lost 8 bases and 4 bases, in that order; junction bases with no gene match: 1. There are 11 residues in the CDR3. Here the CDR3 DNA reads TGTGCCAGCGCAGGGGGCACTGAAGCTTTCTTT. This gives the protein CASAGGTEAFF.

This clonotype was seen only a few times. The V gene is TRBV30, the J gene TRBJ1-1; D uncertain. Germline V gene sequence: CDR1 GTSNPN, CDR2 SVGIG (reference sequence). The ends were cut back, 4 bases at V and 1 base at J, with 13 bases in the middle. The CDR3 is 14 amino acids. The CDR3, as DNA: TGTGCCTGGATGGGTGAGGGCGGGAACACTGAAGCTTTCTTT. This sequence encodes CAWMGEGGNTEAFF.

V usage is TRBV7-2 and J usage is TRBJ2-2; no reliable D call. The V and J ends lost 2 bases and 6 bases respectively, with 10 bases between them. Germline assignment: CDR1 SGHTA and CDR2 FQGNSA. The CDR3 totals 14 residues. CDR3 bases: TGTGCCAGCAGCTTACGGGCGGTATCCGGGGAGCTGTTTTTT. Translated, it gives CASSLRAVSGELFF.

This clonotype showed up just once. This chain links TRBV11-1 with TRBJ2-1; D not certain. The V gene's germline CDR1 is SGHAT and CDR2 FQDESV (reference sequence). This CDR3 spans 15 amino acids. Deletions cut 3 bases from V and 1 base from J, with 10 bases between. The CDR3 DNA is TGTGCCAGCAGCTTTGACCTTGGTTCCTACAATGAGCAGTTCTTC. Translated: CASSFDLGSYNEQFF.

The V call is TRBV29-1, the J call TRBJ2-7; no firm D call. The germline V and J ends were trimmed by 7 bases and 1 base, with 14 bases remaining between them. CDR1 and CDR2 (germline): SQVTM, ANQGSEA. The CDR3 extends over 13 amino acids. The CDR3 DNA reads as TGCAGCGCCCGAACGCCAGTTTCCTACGAGCAGTACTTC. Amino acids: CSARTPVSYEQYF.

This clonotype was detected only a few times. CDR3 sequence (DNA): TGCAGCGTAGACAGCCCGAACACTGAAGCTTTCTTT. This codes for CSVDSPNTEAFF. The chain carries TRBV29-1 and TRBJ1-1, with a weak D call TRBD1 (5 bases). The V gene lost 6 bases and the J gene lost 1 base, with 9 bases spanning the gap. CDR1 SQVTM and CDR2 ANQGSEA come from the germline V gene. This CDR3 spans 12 amino acids. The full variable domain, its missing parts supplied by reference TRBV29-1 and TRBJ1-1, is SAVISQKPSRDICQRGTSLTIQCQVDSQVTMMFWYRQQPGQSLTLIATANQGSEATYESGFVIDKFPISRPNLTFSTLTVSNMSPEDSSIYLCSVDSPNTEAFFGQGTRLTVV.

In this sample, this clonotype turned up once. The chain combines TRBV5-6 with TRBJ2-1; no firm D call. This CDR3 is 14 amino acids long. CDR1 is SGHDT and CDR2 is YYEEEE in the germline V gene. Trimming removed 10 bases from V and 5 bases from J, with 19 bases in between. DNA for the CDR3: TGTGCCGGCAACTTCCTCTCGGTTCACAATGAGCAGTTCTTC. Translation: CAGNFLSVHNEQFF.

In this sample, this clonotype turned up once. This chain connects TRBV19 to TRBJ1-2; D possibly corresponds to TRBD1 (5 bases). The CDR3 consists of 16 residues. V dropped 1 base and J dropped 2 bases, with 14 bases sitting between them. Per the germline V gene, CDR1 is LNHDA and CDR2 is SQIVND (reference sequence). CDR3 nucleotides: TGTGCCAGTAGTATAGCCCACCGGGACGGCAACTATGGCTACACCTTC. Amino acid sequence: CASSIAHRDGNYGYTF.

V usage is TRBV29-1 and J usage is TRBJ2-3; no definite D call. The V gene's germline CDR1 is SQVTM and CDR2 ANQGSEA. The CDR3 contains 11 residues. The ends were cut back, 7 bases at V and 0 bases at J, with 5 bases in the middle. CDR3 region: CSGMSTDTQYF. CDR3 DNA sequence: TGCAGCGGCATGAGCACAGATACGCAGTATTTT.

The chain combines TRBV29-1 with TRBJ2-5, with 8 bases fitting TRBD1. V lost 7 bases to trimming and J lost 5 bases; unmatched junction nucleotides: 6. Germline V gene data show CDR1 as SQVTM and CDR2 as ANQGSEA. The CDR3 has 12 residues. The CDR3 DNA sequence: TGCAGCGCAGGGACAGGTCGGGAGACCCAGTACTTC. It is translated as CSAGTGRETQYF.

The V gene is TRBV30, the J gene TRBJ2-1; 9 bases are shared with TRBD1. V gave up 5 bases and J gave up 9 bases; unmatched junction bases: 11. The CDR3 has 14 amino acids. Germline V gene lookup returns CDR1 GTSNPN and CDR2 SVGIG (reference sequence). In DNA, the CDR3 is TGTGCCTGGGGCACAGGGGGCTACCACAGTGAGCAGTTCTTC. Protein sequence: CAWGTGGYHSEQFF.

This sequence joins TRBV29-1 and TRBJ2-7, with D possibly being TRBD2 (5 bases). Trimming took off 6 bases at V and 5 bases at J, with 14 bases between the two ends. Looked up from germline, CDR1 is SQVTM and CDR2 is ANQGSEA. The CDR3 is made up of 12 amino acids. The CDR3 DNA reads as TGCAGCGTCGCGAGGGAAAGCGACGAGCAGTACTTC. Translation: CSVARESDEQYF.

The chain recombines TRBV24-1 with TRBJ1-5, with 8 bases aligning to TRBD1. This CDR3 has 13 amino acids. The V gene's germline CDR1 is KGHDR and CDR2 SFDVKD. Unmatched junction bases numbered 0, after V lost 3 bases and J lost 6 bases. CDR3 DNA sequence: TGTGCCACCAGTGATGGGACAGGTCAGCCCCAGCATTTT. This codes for CATSDGTGQPQHF.

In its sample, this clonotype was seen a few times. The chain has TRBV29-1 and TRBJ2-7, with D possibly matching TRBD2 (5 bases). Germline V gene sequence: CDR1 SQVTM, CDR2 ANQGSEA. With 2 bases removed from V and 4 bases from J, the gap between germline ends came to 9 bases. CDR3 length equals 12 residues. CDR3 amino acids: CSVETGLYEQYF. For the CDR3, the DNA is TGCAGCGTTGAAACGGGGTTATACGAGCAGTACTTC.

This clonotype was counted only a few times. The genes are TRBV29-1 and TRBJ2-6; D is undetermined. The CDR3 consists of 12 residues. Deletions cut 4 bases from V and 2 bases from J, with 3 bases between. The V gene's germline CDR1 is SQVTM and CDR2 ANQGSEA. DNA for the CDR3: TGCAGCGTTGTGACTGGGGCCAACGTCCTGACTTTC. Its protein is CSVVTGANVLTF.

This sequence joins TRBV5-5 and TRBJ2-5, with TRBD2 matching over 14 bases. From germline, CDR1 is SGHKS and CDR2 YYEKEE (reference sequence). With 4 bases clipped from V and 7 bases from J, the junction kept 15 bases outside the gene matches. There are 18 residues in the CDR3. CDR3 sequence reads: CASSQRTGLAGGGATQYF. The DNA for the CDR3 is TGTGCCAGCAGCCAGCGAACCGGACTAGCGGGAGGAGGGGCGACCCAGTACTTC.

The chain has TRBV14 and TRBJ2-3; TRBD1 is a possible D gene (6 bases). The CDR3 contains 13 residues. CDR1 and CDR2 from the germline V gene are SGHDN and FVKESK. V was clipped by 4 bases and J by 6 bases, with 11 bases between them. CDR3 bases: TGTGCCAGCAGCCTTCAGGGGATGGATACGCAGTATTTT. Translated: CASSLQGMDTQYF.

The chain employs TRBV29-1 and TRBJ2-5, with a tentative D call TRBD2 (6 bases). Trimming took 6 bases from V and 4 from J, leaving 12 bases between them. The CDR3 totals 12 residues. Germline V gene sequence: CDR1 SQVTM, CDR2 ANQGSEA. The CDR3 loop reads CSVFGGRETQYF. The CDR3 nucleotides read TGCAGCGTCTTCGGAGGGCGAGAGACCCAGTACTTC.

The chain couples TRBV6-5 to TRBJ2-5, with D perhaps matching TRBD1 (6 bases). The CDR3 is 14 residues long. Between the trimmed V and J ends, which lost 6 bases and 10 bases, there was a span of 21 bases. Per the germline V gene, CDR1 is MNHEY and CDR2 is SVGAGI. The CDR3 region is CASRELRETGYQYF. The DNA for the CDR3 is TGTGCCAGCAGAGAATTGAGGGAGACAGGATACCAGTACTTC.

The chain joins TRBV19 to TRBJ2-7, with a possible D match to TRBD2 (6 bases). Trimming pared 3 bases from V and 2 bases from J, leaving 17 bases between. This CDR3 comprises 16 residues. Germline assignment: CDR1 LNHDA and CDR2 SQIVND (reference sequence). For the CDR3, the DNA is TGTGCCAGTAGTATCACCTTGGGGGGTGCCCCCTACGAGCAGTACTTC. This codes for CASSITLGGAPYEQYF.

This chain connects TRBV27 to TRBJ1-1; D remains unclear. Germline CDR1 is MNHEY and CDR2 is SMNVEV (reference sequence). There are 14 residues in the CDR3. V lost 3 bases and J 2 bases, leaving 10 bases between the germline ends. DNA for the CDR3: TGTGCCAGCAGTTTCTCCGGAAGAAACACTGAAGCTTTCTTT. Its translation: CASSFSGRNTEAFF.

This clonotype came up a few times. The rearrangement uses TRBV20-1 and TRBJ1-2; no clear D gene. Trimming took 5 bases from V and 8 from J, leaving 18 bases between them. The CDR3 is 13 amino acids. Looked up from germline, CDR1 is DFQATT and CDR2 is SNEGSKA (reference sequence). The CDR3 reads CSAPHPLGRGYTF. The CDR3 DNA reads TGCAGTGCTCCCCACCCACTTGGCAGGGGCTACACCTTC.

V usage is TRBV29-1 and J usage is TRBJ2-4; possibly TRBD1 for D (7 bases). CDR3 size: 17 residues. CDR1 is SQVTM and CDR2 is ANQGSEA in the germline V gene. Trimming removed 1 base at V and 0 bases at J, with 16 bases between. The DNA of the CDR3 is TGCAGCGTTGAAGGGAGGGGGCCAGATCTAGCCAAAAACATTCAGTACTTC. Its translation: CSVEGRGPDLAKNIQYF.